This TCR beta chain derives from a study of T cells after yellow fever vaccination. Details on this clonotype: Its antigen is undetermined.

General observations from the study: Clonotypes found in both CD4 and CD8 compartments made up a small share. FACS-sorted repertoires could contain abundant clonotypes contaminating from the bulk population. The study found a weaker secondary response that peaked faster, day 5 versus 15.

The germline CDR1 and CDR2 sequences are SEHNR and FQNEAQ (reference sequence). CDR3 size: 15 residues. V was clipped by 5 bases and J by 4 bases; unmatched bases: 8. TCRdb used MiXCR to reprocess the 5' RACE reads, holding one entry per CDR3 protein. The sample holds under 600,000 distinct CDR3 sequences, about a fifth seen once. This sequence originates from a man between 18 and 29 years old who received the YFV17D yellow fever vaccine. The sample consisted of PBMCs, taken roughly 20 days after the first yellow fever vaccination. The chain is built from TRBV7-9 and TRBJ2-1, with 7 bases lining up with TRBD2. The CDR3 protein is CASSPAGGRYNEQFF. The CDR3 nucleotides are TGTGCCAGCAGCCCAGCCGGGGGGAGGTACAATGAGCAGTTCTTC.